These T cell receptor beta chains were read from a single sample in a study of B cell selection in AIRE deficiency. Data came from immunoSEQ multiplex PCR; TCRdb stores just in-frame clones and leaves some out. The data show roughly 18,000 clones, roughly 91% seen once. Sequenced sample: CD4+CD25+ Tregs sorted from PBMCs. These receptors were collected from a human donor in good health. The CDR3 runs from the conserved cysteine through the conserved F or W. A D gene is named only where the DNA matches it firmly. Clone sizes are given selectively: once, few, many, or a class where the clone is expanded.

j_call clone_size v_call d_call cdr3_nt cdr3_aa
TRBJ2-1 NA TRBV27 TRBD2 TGTGCCAGCAGTTCAGGACAGGGGACTAGCGGGAACCATGAGCAGTTCTTC CASSSGQGTSGNHEQFF
TRBJ1-6 NA TRBV27 NA TGTGCCAGCAGTTTATTCGCAGGGAATAATTCACCCCTCCACTTT CASSLFAGNNSPLHF
TRBJ2-7 NA TRBV7-8 TRBD2 TGTGCCAGCAGCTTAGCGTCTAGCGGGGGGGCCTACGAGCAGTACTTC CASSLASSGGAYEQYF
TRBJ2-5 NA TRBV28 TRBD2 TGTGCCAGCAGCCGGGACACTAGCGGGAGTGAGACCCAGTACTTC CASSRDTSGSETQYF
TRBJ1-5 NA TRBV19 TRBD1 TGTGCCAGTAGTTATACACAGGGGGCGCTTCAGCCCCAGCATTTT CASSYTQGALQPQHF
TRBJ1-1 NA TRBV20-1 NA TGCAGTGCTAGTCGGGGGACTGAAGCTTTCTTT CSASRGTEAFF
TRBJ1-1 NA TRBV10-3 TRBD1 TGTGCCATCAGTGTAGGTGGACAGGGGGTCACTGAAGCTTTCTTT CAISVGGQGVTEAFF
TRBJ1-1 NA TRBV2 NA TGTGCCAGCAGTAATCGGCGGAGTGGCACTGAAGCTTTCTTT CASSNRRSGTEAFF
TRBJ1-2 NA TRBV19 TRBD1 TGTGCCAGTAGTATAGTCCCCAGGGGGACTAACTATGGCTACACCTTC CASSIVPRGTNYGYTF
TRBJ2-1 NA TRBV9 NA TGTGCCAGCAGCGTAGCTCCTAAGTCCTCCTACAATGAGCAGTTCTTC CASSVAPKSSYNEQFF
TRBJ2-5 NA TRBV11-2 NA TGTGCCAGCAGCTTAGGGCCCGGGCGGACCCAAGAGACCCAGTACTTC CASSLGPGRTQETQYF
TRBJ2-6 NA TRBV19 TRBD1 TGTGCCAGTAGTAAGGGACAGGGGACTCCTGGGGCCAACGTCCTGACTTTC CASSKGQGTPGANVLTF
TRBJ2-3 NA TRBV6-1 NA TGTGCCAGCAGCGTCTTGCGGACCCGCACAGATACGCAGTATTTT CASSVLRTRTDTQYF
TRBJ1-2 NA TRBV4-1 NA TGCGCCAGCAGCCAGCTACCGGGACGCCTCAGCGGCTATGGCTACACCTTC CASSQLPGRLSGYGYTF
TRBJ2-1 NA TRBV7-8 TRBD2 TGTGCCAGCAGCCCCCAAGGGACTAGCGGGAGTACTTATTACAATGAGCAGTTCTTC CASSPQGTSGSTYYNEQFF
TRBJ2-7 NA TRBV11-1 TRBD2 TGTGCCAGCAGCTTCCAGCGGGATTACGAGCAGTACTTC CASSFQRDYEQYF
TRBJ2-3 NA TRBV21-1 NA TGTGCCAGCCCCCCGCCGGATCTAGCGGGAGGGCCCGGCCCAGATACGCAGTATTTT CASPPPDLAGGPGPDTQYF
TRBJ1-1 NA TRBV6-5 NA TGTGCCAGCAGGACCAGGGAACGTTCAGCTGAAGCTTTCTTT CASRTRERSAEAFF
TRBJ2-2 once TRBV19 NA TGTGCCAGTAGCACAGGGACAACCACCGGGGAGCTGTTTTTT CASSTGTTTGELFF
TRBJ1-6 NA TRBV6-1 TRBD1 TGTGCCAGCAGTGTAGAGGACAGGGCCTATTCACCCCTCCACTTT CASSVEDRAYSPLHF
TRBJ1-1 NA TRBV6-1 NA TGTGTCAGCAGATGGCACCTGAACACTGAAGCTTTCTTT CVSRWHLNTEAFF
TRBJ1-5 NA TRBV15 TRBD1 TGTGCCACCAGCAGAGATTGGGGACAGGGGAATCAGCCCCAGCATTTT CATSRDWGQGNQPQHF
TRBJ2-1 NA TRBV5-5 NA TGTGCCAGCAGCTTCTTTAGACAGTCCAATGAGCAGTTCTTC CASSFFRQSNEQFF
TRBJ2-1 NA TRBV5-1 TRBD2 TGCGCCAGCAGCTTGGCGACTAGCGCGCCCTACAATGAGCAGTTCTTC CASSLATSAPYNEQFF
TRBJ2-1 once TRBV18 NA TGTGCCAGCTCAACGGCCAAAGAGGGCCGCAGCTACAATGAGCAGTTCTTC CASSTAKEGRSYNEQFF
TRBJ2-1 NA TRBV15 NA TGTGCCACCACAGAGAATAATGAGCAGTTCTTC CATTENNEQFF
TRBJ2-7 NA TRBV7-9 TRBD2 TGTGCCAGCAGCCCCTCGACTAGCGGGAGGGATCAGTACTTC CASSPSTSGRDQYF
TRBJ2-7 NA TRBV5-4 TRBD2 TGTGCCAGCAGCTCTAGCGGGGCGATCTCCTACGAGCAGTACTTC CASSSSGAISYEQYF
TRBJ2-1 NA TRBV29-1 NA TGCAGCGTTGTTGGCAGATTACCAACTAGAGCCTACAATGAGCAGTTCTTC CSVVGRLPTRAYNEQFF
TRBJ2-2 once TRBV27 NA TGTGCCAGCTGTAGCCATAACACCGGGGAGCTGTTTTTT CASCSHNTGELFF
TRBJ1-2 NA TRBV27 TRBD1 TGTGCCAGCAGTCCCCAACGGACAGGAGGCTATGGCTACACCTTC CASSPQRTGGYGYTF
TRBJ2-7 NA TRBV5-4 NA TGTGCCAGCAGCTTGGCCGACGAGCAGTACTTC CASSLADEQYF
TRBJ2-3 NA TRBV2 TRBD2 TGTGCCAGCCAAGCGGGAGGGACAGATACGCAGTATTTT CASQAGGTDTQYF
TRBJ1-5 NA TRBV5-5 TRBD1 TGTGCCAGCAGCATCAACAGGGGTCAGCCCCAGCATTTT CASSINRGQPQHF
TRBJ1-1 NA TRBV27 NA TGTGCCAGCAGTGCCCGACACTTGAACACTGAAGCTTTCTTT CASSARHLNTEAFF
TRBJ2-1 NA TRBV11-2 TRBD2 TGTGCCAGCAGCTTACCAGGACTAGCGAGCTATGAGCAGTTCTTC CASSLPGLASYEQFF
TRBJ1-1 NA TRBV7-6 TRBD1 TGTGCCAGCAGCTCCCGGACAGGGGGCAGCGTAGCTTTCTTT CASSSRTGGSVAFF
TRBJ1-5 NA TRBV10-2 TRBD1 TGCGCCGCCGGGACAGGAGATCAGCCCCAGCATTTT CAAGTGDQPQHF
TRBJ1-5 NA TRBV5-6 NA TGTGCCAGCAGCCGGGGGGGGGCGTTCAATCAGCCCCAGCATTTT CASSRGGAFNQPQHF
TRBJ2-3 NA TRBV4-2 TRBD2 TGTGCCAGCAGCCAAGATCCGGGACTAGGCCTCACAGATACGCAGTATTTT CASSQDPGLGLTDTQYF
TRBJ1-1 NA TRBV11-1 NA TGTGCCAGCAGCTTAATTAACACTGAGGCTTTCTTT CASSLINTEAFF
TRBJ2-7 NA TRBV18 NA TGTGCCAGCTCACCGGGGGGTCGCGAGCAGTACTTC CASSPGGREQYF
TRBJ1-1 NA TRBV20-1 NA TGCAGTGCAAGGGGGGGCTCTGAAGCTTTCTTT CSARGGSEAFF
TRBJ2-7 NA TRBV5-1 TRBD2 TGCGCCAGCAGCTTGGCGAGCGGGAGTGGGTACGAGCAGTACTTC CASSLASGSGYEQYF
TRBJ1-4 NA TRBV28 TRBD1 TGTGCCAGCAGTCACCCCGGGACAGGGATTGAAAAACTGTTTTTT CASSHPGTGIEKLFF
TRBJ1-2 few TRBV28 NA TGTGCCAGCAGTTTATTCGGTTTTGGCTATGGCTACACCTTC CASSLFGFGYGYTF
TRBJ1-3 NA TRBV2 NA TGTGCCAGCAGTGGGCAGCTTGAAATCTCTGGAAACACCATATATTTT CASSGQLEISGNTIYF
TRBJ1-1 NA TRBV5-1 NA TGCGCCAGCAGCTTGGCGGCGGGCATGAACACTGAAGCTTTCTTT CASSLAAGMNTEAFF
TRBJ2-7 NA TRBV5-1 TRBD2 TGCGCCAGCAGCATACCGACTAGCGGGAGCCCCAACGAGCAGTACTTC CASSIPTSGSPNEQYF
TRBJ2-7 NA TRBV6-5 NA TGTGCCAGCAGTTACGTCGGAGGGGAGTACGAGCAGTACTTC CASSYVGGEYEQYF
TRBJ2-5 NA TRBV5-4 NA TGTGCCAGCAGCTTAATGGGGTCCGCGGCCCAGTACTTC CASSLMGSAAQYF
TRBJ2-1 NA TRBV18 NA TGTGCCAGCTCACCCGCCTCAGTTAGCAATGAGCAGTTCTTC CASSPASVSNEQFF
TRBJ2-5 NA TRBV19 NA TGTGCCAGTAGTATAAGGGGGCAGGGGGGGACCCAGTACTTC CASSIRGQGGTQYF
TRBJ2-7 NA TRBV27 TRBD1 TGTGCCAGCAGTTTATCGCACAGGGGGGCCTACGAGCAGTACTTC CASSLSHRGAYEQYF
TRBJ1-2 NA TRBV7-2 NA TGTGCCAGCAGCTTAGACCCGCCCCGTGCTAACTATGGCTACACCTTC CASSLDPPRANYGYTF
TRBJ2-7 once TRBV7-6 NA TGTGCCAGCAGCTTAGAGGCAGCTTCCTACGAGCAGTACTTC CASSLEAASYEQYF
TRBJ1-1 once TRBV29-1 TRBD1 TGCAGCGGGGGACAGGGAGACACTGAAGCTTTCTTT CSGGQGDTEAFF